These T cell receptor beta chains were read from a single sample in a study of CD8+ T cells in alopecia areata. The method was immunoSEQ multiplex PCR; TCRdb's version includes in-frame clones alone and lacks a portion of them. The profile shows 80,000 to 100,000 clones, 40% to 50% of them singletons. The sample was CD8+ T cells sorted from blood, taken at week 24, from a patient treated with tofacitinib. These receptors came from a human donor with alopecia areata. The CDR3 runs from the conserved cysteine through the conserved F or W. The D gene is left open where the match is weak. The size field is filled for only some rows; it gives once, few, many or a size class.

j_gene	v_gene	d_gene	abundance	CDR3aa	CDR3nt
TRBJ2-1	TRBV5-1	-	-	CASSLSSYNEQFF	TGCGCCAGCAGCTTGTCCTCGTACAATGAGCAGTTCTTC
TRBJ2-7	TRBV4-1	TRBD1	-	CASSQLPPGQALYEQYF	TGCGCCAGCAGCCAACTACCGCCGGGACAGGCACTCTACGAGCAGTACTTC
TRBJ2-1	TRBV7-2	TRBD2	-	CASSFPLAGGYSYNEQFF	TGTGCCAGCAGCTTCCCTCTAGCGGGAGGCTACTCCTACAATGAGCAGTTCTTC
TRBJ2-1	TRBV11-2	-	few	CASSLVGASDEQFF	TGTGCCAGCAGCTTAGTGGGGGCTAGCGATGAGCAGTTCTTC
TRBJ2-1	TRBV19	TRBD2	-	CASSPLPSGRLNEQFF	TGTGCCAGTAGTCCTCTTCCTAGCGGGAGGCTCAATGAGCAGTTCTTC
TRBJ2-7	TRBV30	-	-	CAWSVLKGPYEQYF	TGTGCCTGGAGTGTTCTGAAGGGCCCATACGAGCAGTACTTC
TRBJ1-1	TRBV29-1	-	-	CSAQLGMNTEAFF	TGCAGCGCCCAGCTGGGTATGAACACTGAAGCTTTCTTT
TRBJ2-5	TRBV7-9	TRBD1	-	CASSYGQGKETQYF	TGTGCCAGCAGCTACGGACAGGGGAAAGAGACCCAGTACTTC
TRBJ2-1	TRBV21-1	-	few	CASSKERIYNEQFF	TGTGCCAGCAGCAAAGAACGGATCTACAATGAGCAGTTCTTC
TRBJ1-2	TRBV30	-	-	CAWEIRSSGQVNYGYTF	TGTGCCTGGGAGATCCGATCTTCGGGACAAGTAAACTATGGCTACACCTTC
TRBJ2-4	TRBV6-7	TRBD1	-	CASSYSSQGTGGDLAKNIQYF	TGTGCCAGCAGTTACTCGAGCCAGGGGACAGGCGGAGATCTAGCCAAAAACATTCAGTACTTC
TRBJ2-7	TRBV4-1	-	-	CASSQGRDSYEQYF	TGCGCCAGCAGCCAAGGCCGGGACTCCTACGAGCAGTACTTC